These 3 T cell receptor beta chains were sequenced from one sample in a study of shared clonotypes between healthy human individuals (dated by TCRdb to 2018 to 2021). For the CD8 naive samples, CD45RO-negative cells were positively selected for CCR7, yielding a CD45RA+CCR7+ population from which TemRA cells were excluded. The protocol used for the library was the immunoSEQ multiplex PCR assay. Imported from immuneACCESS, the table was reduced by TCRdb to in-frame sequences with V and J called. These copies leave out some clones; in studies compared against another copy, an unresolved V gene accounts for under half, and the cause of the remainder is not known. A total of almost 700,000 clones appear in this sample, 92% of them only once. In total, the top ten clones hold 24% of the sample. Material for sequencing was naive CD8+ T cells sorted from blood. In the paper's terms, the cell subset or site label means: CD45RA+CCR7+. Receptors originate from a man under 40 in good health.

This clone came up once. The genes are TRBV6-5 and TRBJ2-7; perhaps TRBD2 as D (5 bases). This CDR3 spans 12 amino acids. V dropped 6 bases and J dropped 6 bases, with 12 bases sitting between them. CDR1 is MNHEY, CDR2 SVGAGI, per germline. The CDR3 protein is CASSSTRGEQYF. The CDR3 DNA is TGTGCCAGCAGCTCTACACGGGGCGAGCAGTACTTC.

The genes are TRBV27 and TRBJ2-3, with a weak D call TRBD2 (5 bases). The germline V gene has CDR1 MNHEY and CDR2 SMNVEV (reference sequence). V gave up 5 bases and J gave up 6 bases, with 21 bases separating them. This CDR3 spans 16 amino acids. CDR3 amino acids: CASSPLKASWFDTQYF. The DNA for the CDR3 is TGTGCCAGCAGTCCCTTAAAGGCTAGCTGGTTCGATACGCAGTATTTT.

The CDR3 loop is CASSLGWENGNQPQHF. The CDR3 DNA reads TGTGCCAGCAGCTTAGGATGGGAGAACGGCAATCAGCCCCAGCATTTT. This sequence joins TRBV7-9 and TRBJ1-5; D is unclear. V dropped 1 base and J dropped 2 bases, with 12 bases sitting between them. The CDR3 consists of 16 residues. The germline V gene encodes CDR1 SEHNR and CDR2 FQNEAQ (reference sequence).